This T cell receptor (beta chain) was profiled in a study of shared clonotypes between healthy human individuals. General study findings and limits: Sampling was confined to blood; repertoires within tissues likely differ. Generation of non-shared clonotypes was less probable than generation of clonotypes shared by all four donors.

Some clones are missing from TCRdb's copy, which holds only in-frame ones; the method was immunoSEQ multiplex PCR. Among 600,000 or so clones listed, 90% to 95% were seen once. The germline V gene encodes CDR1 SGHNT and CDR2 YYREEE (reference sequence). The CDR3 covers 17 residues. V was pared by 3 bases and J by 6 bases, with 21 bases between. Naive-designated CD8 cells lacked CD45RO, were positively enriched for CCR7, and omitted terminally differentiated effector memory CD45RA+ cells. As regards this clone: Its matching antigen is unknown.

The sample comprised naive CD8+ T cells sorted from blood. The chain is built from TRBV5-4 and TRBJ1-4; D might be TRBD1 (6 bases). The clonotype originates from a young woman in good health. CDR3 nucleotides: TGTGCCAGCAGCTACGAACCGGGACATGAATCTGATGAAAAACTGTTTTTT. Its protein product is CASSYEPGHESDEKLFF. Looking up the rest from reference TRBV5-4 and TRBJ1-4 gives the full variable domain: ETGVTQSPTHLIKTRGQQVTLRCSSQSGHNTVSWYQQALGQGPQFIFQYYREEENGRGNFPPRFSGLQFPNYSSELNVNALELDDSALYLCASSYEPGHESDEKLFFGSGTQLSVL.